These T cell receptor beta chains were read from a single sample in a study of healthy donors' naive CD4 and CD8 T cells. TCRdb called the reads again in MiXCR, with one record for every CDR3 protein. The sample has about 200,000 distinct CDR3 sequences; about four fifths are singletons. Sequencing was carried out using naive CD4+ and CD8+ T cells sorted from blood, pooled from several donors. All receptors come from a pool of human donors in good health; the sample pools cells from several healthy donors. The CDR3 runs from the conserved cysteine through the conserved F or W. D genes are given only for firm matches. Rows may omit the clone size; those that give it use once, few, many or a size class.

DNA: TGTGCCAGCAGTTGGGGCGTCGGGGCCTACGAGCAGTACTTC
CDR3: CASSWGVGAYEQYF
V: TRBV6-2/TRBV6-3
D: .
J: TRBJ2-7
size: .
length: 14

DNA: TGTGCCACCAGCAGAGTGGGACTAGCGAGGGGGGCAGATACGCAGTATTTT
CDR3: CATSRVGLARGADTQYF
V: TRBV15
D: TRBD2
J: TRBJ2-3
size: .
length: 17

DNA: TGCAGCGTAGAAACCGGGACTAGCACCCAAAACACAGATACGCAGTATTTT
CDR3: CSVETGTSTQNTDTQYF
V: TRBV29-1
D: TRBD2
J: TRBJ2-3
size: .
length: 17

DNA: TGTGCCAGCAGCCCGGGGACTGGGCGCTCCTACAATGAGCAGTTCTTC
CDR3: CASSPGTGRSYNEQFF
V: TRBV7-2
D: .
J: TRBJ2-1
size: .
length: 16

DNA: TGCAGCGTTTGGACAGGGATCTCCTACGAGCAGTACTTC
CDR3: CSVWTGISYEQYF
V: TRBV29-1
D: TRBD1
J: TRBJ2-7
size: .
length: 13

DNA: TGTGCCAGCTCACCAAGGGACAACTCCTACGAGCAGTACTTC
CDR3: CASSPRDNSYEQYF
V: TRBV18
D: .
J: TRBJ2-7
size: .
length: 14

DNA: TGCAGCGTTGCCGCAGGGAAGGCGGACACTGAAGCTTTCTTT
CDR3: CSVAAGKADTEAFF
V: TRBV29-1
D: .
J: TRBJ1-1
size: .
length: 14

DNA: TGCAGCGTTGAACAGGGCTACGAGCAGTACTTC
CDR3: CSVEQGYEQYF
V: TRBV29-1
D: .
J: TRBJ2-7
size: .
length: 11

DNA: TGCAGCGTAGGCTGGGACAGGGAGTCCTACGAGCAGTACTTC
CDR3: CSVGWDRESYEQYF
V: TRBV29-1
D: TRBD1
J: TRBJ2-7
size: .
length: 14

DNA: TGTGCCAGCAGCTTACTCAGTGTGAGATCACCCCTCCACTTT
CDR3: CASSLLSVRSPLHF
V: TRBV7-8
D: .
J: TRBJ1-6
size: once
length: 14

DNA: TGTGCCAGCAGCCAAAAGTGGAGGACTGAAGCTTTCTTT
CDR3: CASSQKWRTEAFF
V: TRBV7-8
D: .
J: TRBJ1-1
size: .
length: 13

DNA: TGTGCCTGGAGTTCACGGGGCAATGAGCAGTTCTTC
CDR3: CAWSSRGNEQFF
V: TRBV30
D: .
J: TRBJ2-1
size: .
length: 12

DNA: TGTGCCATCAGTGGGGAAGACACCAAAGAGACCCAGTACTTC
CDR3: CAISGEDTKETQYF
V: TRBV10-3
D: .
J: TRBJ2-5
size: .
length: 14

DNA: TGTGCCACCACCGGGGCGGGATCCTACGAGCAGTACTTC
CDR3: CATTGAGSYEQYF
V: TRBV10-3
D: .
J: TRBJ2-7
size: .
length: 13

DNA: TGCGCCAGCAGCTTGTATGGTGGCAATCAGCCCCAGCATTTT
CDR3: CASSLYGGNQPQHF
V: TRBV5-1
D: .
J: TRBJ1-5
size: .
length: 14

DNA: TGTGCCACCTCCACTAGCGACCAAGAGACCCAGTACTTC
CDR3: CATSTSDQETQYF
V: TRBV15
D: TRBD2
J: TRBJ2-5
size: few
length: 13

DNA: TGCAGCGCGCGGGAGGCTGAAGCTTTCTTT
CDR3: CSAREAEAFF
V: TRBV29-1
D: .
J: TRBJ1-1
size: .
length: 10

DNA: TGTGCCAGTGGACAGCTTTACGAGCAGTACTTC
CDR3: CASGQLYEQYF
V: TRBV19
D: .
J: TRBJ2-7
size: .
length: 11

DNA: TGCAGCGTATCAGACCGGCTGGGGGAGCAGTACTTC
CDR3: CSVSDRLGEQYF
V: TRBV29-1
D: .
J: TRBJ2-7
size: .
length: 12

DNA: TGTGCCACCTCGGGCACCTACAATGAGCAGTTCTTC
CDR3: CATSGTYNEQFF
V: TRBV7-9
D: .
J: TRBJ2-1
size: .
length: 12

DNA: TGCGCCAGCGATCCGGGGAGGAACACTGAAGCTTTCTTT
CDR3: CASDPGRNTEAFF
V: TRBV4-1
D: .
J: TRBJ1-1
size: .
length: 13

DNA: TGTGCCAGCAGTTTGACAGGGGGCGGCACTGAAGCTTTCTTT
CDR3: CASSLTGGGTEAFF
V: TRBV6-2/TRBV6-3
D: TRBD1
J: TRBJ1-1
size: few
length: 14